The 28 T cell receptor beta chains listed next were all sequenced from one sample in a study of cytomegalovirus exposure and HLA in healthy donors. PCR involved 60 Vbeta and 13 Jbeta primers. The method was immunoSEQ multiplex PCR; TCRdb's version includes in-frame clones alone and lacks a portion of them. The data contain 130,000 to 150,000 clones, roughly 70% of them singletons. Sequenced input: PBMCs. These receptors all stem from a man younger than 35 in good health and CMV-seropositive.

V and J are TRBV7-2 and TRBJ2-1, with TRBD2 identical over 13 bases. Germline-derived CDR1 and CDR2 are SGHTA and FQGNSA. The CDR3 is made up of 15 amino acids. Trimming removed 6 bases from V and 8 bases from J; junction bases left unmatched: 7. Here the CDR3 reads CASRRGLAGVDEQFF. CDR3 bases: TGTGCCAGCAGGCGCGGACTAGCGGGAGTTGATGAGCAGTTCTTC.

V usage is TRBV19 and J usage is TRBJ1-5, with D tentatively TRBD1 (5 bases). CDR1 is LNHDA and CDR2 is SQIVND in the germline V gene (reference sequence). V lost 6 bases and J lost 3, with 9 bases in between. The CDR3 spans 13 residues. The CDR3 region is CASRRQYNQPQHF. The CDR3 DNA follows: TGTGCCAGTAGGAGACAGTACAATCAGCCCCAGCATTTT.

This clone has only a few counts. The gene calls are TRBV9 and TRBJ2-1; weak D call: TRBD2 (6 bases). V was trimmed by 4 bases and J by 10 bases, leaving 18 bases between them. The CDR3 length is 14 residues. Germline-derived CDR1 and CDR2 are SGDLS and YYNGEE. Here the CDR3 DNA reads TGTGCCAGCAGCTTGCGGGACCCTCGTCAGGAGCAGTTCTTC. This sequence encodes CASSLRDPRQEQFF.

The CDR3 DNA follows: TGTGCCAGCAGTTTATCCACGGGGGGAGATACGCAGTATTTT. Amino acids: CASSLSTGGDTQYF. The rearrangement joins TRBV28 to TRBJ2-3, with TRBD2 matching 7 bases. Germline assignment: CDR1 MDHEN and CDR2 SYDVKM. This CDR3 spans 14 amino acids. V lost 1 base and J lost 5; bases outside the gene matches: 3.

The gene calls are TRBV6-6 and TRBJ2-7; D remains ambiguous. The length of the CDR3 is 15 residues. Trimming stripped 0 bases from V and 2 bases from J, with 11 bases between. Germline V CDR1 and CDR2: MNHNY, SVGAGI (reference sequence). CDR3 in amino acids: CASSYSSRSTYEQYF. In DNA, the CDR3 is TGTGCCAGCAGTTACTCGAGCCGGTCAACCTACGAGCAGTACTTC.

The J gene is TRBJ1-2, the V gene TRBV6-5; the D is unclear. The CDR3 runs 13 residues. Germline V gene data show CDR1 as MNHEY and CDR2 as SVGAGI. The V and J ends lost 2 bases and 5 bases respectively, with 9 bases between them. CDR3 region: CASSYGPIYGYTF. CDR3 nucleotides: TGTGCCAGCAGTTACGGGCCAATATATGGCTACACCTTC.

The sample holds one count of this clone. The genes are TRBV5-1 and TRBJ2-1; D gene ambiguous. Germline CDR1 and CDR2: SGHRS and YFSETQ. The germline V and J ends were trimmed by 1 base and 7 bases, with 9 bases remaining between them. This CDR3 contains 13 residues. The CDR3 loop reads CASSLRVANEQFF. DNA for the CDR3: TGCGCCAGCAGCTTGCGTGTGGCAAATGAGCAGTTCTTC.

The chain has TRBV5-8 and TRBJ1-1; TRBD1 aligns across 9 bases. This CDR3 spans 15 amino acids. Trimming cost V 4 bases and J 5 bases; bases outside gene matches: 9. Germline CDR1 reads SGHTS; CDR2 reads YDEGEE. CDR3 loop: CASSQMGQGRTEAFF. The CDR3 bases are TGTGCCAGCAGCCAGATGGGACAGGGTAGGACTGAAGCTTTCTTT.

This rearrangement joins TRBV2 to TRBJ2-7; unclear D gene. CDR1 is SNHLY, CDR2 FYNNEI, per germline. CDR3 length: 12 residues. Trimming took off 4 bases at V and 8 bases at J, with 12 bases between the two ends. CDR3 protein: CASSAIPTKQYF. CDR3 coding DNA: TGTGCCAGCAGTGCGATCCCTACGAAGCAGTACTTC. The variable domain in full, with the rest retrieved from reference TRBV2 and TRBJ2-7, is EPEVTQTPSHQVTQMGQEVILRCVPISNHLYFYWYRQILGQKVEFLVSFYNNEISEKSEIFDDQFSVERPDGSNFTLKIRSTKLEDSAMYFCASSAIPTKQYFGPGTRLTVT.

The sample holds a few counts of this clone. This chain joins TRBV2 and TRBJ1-3; 9 bases agree with TRBD1. The length of the CDR3 is 16 residues. The germline gives CDR1 SNHLY, CDR2 FYNNEI. J gave up 4 bases and V 1 base, and 5 bases lay outside the gene matches. CDR3 DNA: TGTGCCAGCAGTGAAGAGACTACAGGGGGCGGAAACACCATATATTTT. Encoded protein: CASSEETTGGGNTIYF.

The chain uses TRBV28 and TRBJ2-7; D gene uncertain. V lost 8 bases and J lost 5, with 4 bases in between. CDR3 length: 9 residues. Germline lookup yields CDR1 MDHEN and CDR2 SYDVKM. The DNA of the CDR3 is TGTGCCAGCGGAGACGAGCAGTACTTC. As protein: CASGDEQYF.

This chain joins TRBV14 and TRBJ2-6; no firm D call. This CDR3 has 15 residues. V was pared by 3 bases and J by 0 bases, with 6 bases between. Per the germline V gene, CDR1 is SGHDN and CDR2 is FVKESK. The CDR3 DNA reads as TGTGCCAGCAGCCACAAACACTCTGGGGCCAACGTCCTGACTTTC. It is translated as CASSHKHSGANVLTF. The full variable domain, its missing parts supplied by reference TRBV14 and TRBJ2-6, is EAGVTQFPSHSVIEKGQTVTLRCDPISGHDNLYWYRRVMGKEIKFLLHFVKESKQDESGMPNNRFLAERTGGTYSTLKVQPAELEDSGVYFCASSHKHSGANVLTFGAGSRLTVL.

The chain has TRBV6-5 and TRBJ1-2, with a weak D call TRBD1 (6 bases). Germline CDR1 reads MNHEY; CDR2 reads SVGAGI. CDR3 length equals 14 residues. V dropped 9 bases and J dropped 4 bases, with 18 bases sitting between them. The CDR3 here is CASRTAGSVYGYTF. The CDR3 coding sequence is TGTGCCAGTAGGACAGCCGGATCCGTCTATGGCTACACCTTC.

This clone occurred once. The genes are TRBV29-1 and TRBJ1-1; 11 bases agree with TRBD1. This CDR3 is 12 amino acids long. Unmatched junction bases numbered 4, after V lost 6 bases and J lost 7 bases. Germline loops: CDR1 SQVTM, CDR2 ANQGSEA. The CDR3 sequence is CSVGTGGDEAFF. DNA for the CDR3: TGCAGCGTCGGGACAGGGGGGGATGAAGCTTTCTTT.

The chain carries TRBV6-1 and TRBJ2-1; 7 nucleotides align to TRBD2. CDR1 MNHNS and CDR2 SASEGT come from the germline V gene. The CDR3 covers 15 residues. The junction had 12 bases not matched to a gene; V was cut back by 6 bases and J by 7 bases. The CDR3 region has the DNA TGTGCCAGCAGAGCCCGACGGGAGGTTGGGAATGAGCAGTTCTTC. Its translation: CASRARREVGNEQFF.

This chain connects TRBV6-4 to TRBJ2-7; D ambiguous. The length of the CDR3 is 13 residues. Germline CDR1 is MRHNA and CDR2 is SNTAGT. Deletions cut 0 bases from V and 9 bases from J, with 12 bases between. CDR3 DNA sequence: TGTGCCAGCAGTGACTCGACCGACACCCCGCAGTACTTC. This sequence encodes CASSDSTDTPQYF.

The gene calls are TRBV28 and TRBJ1-1, with D perhaps matching TRBD1 (5 bases). There are 12 residues in the CDR3. From germline, CDR1 is MDHEN and CDR2 SYDVKM. V gave up 8 bases and J gave up 3 bases, with 10 bases separating them. Written as DNA, the CDR3 is TGTGCCAGCTGGGGCCAGGACACTGAAGCTTTCTTT. Residues: CASWGQDTEAFF.

V gene TRBV29-1 combines with J gene TRBJ2-3, with TRBD2 identical over 9 bases. This CDR3 is 15 amino acids long. The J segment lost 4 bases and the V segment lost 7 bases, leaving 12 bases of the junction unmatched. Germline-derived CDR1 and CDR2 are SQVTM and ANQGSEA. CDR3 coding DNA: TGCAGCGCCGTACTTAGCGGGAGAGCCCCAGATACGCAGTATTTT. Translating it yields CSAVLSGRAPDTQYF.

As for this clone: No conserved phenylalanine or tryptophan is present at the end of the CDR3, so a read error is the likely explanation. The chain recombines TRBV6-6 with TRBJ1-2; the D is unclear. Between the trimmed V and J ends, which lost 6 bases and 0 bases, there was a span of 8 bases. Germline assignment: CDR1 MNHNY and CDR2 SVGAGI (reference sequence). The CDR3 totals 13 residues. CDR3 protein: CASRLDSNYGYTV. As DNA, the CDR3 is TGTGCCAGCAGGTTGGATTCTAACTATGGCTACACCGTC.

J is TRBJ1-1 and V is TRBV19; D possibly corresponds to TRBD1 (6 bases). The CDR3 contains 16 residues. Germline CDR1 LNHDA, CDR2 SQIVND (reference sequence). V lost 6 bases to trimming and J lost 4 bases, with 21 bases between them. In nucleotides, the CDR3 is TGTGCCAGTAGGACCGAATCTTACAGGGTCGGCACTGAAGCTTTCTTT. Encoded protein: CASRTESYRVGTEAFF.

The chain uses TRBV19 and TRBJ2-1, with 10 bases matching TRBD2. J lost 1 base, V lost 5 bases, and 2 bases had no gene match. Germline V gene lookup returns CDR1 LNHDA and CDR2 SQIVND (reference sequence). The CDR3 contains 15 residues. As DNA, the CDR3 is TGTGCCAGTAGTGAGACTAGCGGGTCCTACAATGAGCAGTTCTTC. This encodes CASSETSGSYNEQFF. Complete variable domain (other parts from reference TRBV19 and TRBJ2-1): DGGITQSPKYLFRKEGQNVTLSCEQNLNHDAMYWYRQDPGQGLRLIYYSQIVNDFQKGDIAEGYSVSREKKESFPLTVTSAQKNPTAFYLCASSETSGSYNEQFFGPGTRLTVL.

Only one count was recorded for this clone. This chain connects TRBV6-5 to TRBJ1-1; weak D call: TRBD1 (6 bases). Deletions cut 5 bases from V and 5 bases from J, with 18 bases between. CDR1 and CDR2 from the germline V gene are MNHEY and SVGAGI. There are 15 residues in the CDR3. The CDR3 region has the DNA TGTGCCAGCAGTCTACGGGACACCGGGTGGACTGAAGCTTTCTTT. Its translation is CASSLRDTGWTEAFF.

The chain recombines TRBV6-1 with TRBJ1-1; possible D gene TRBD1, 5 bases. The CDR3 contains 14 residues. Germline loops: CDR1 MNHNS, CDR2 SASEGT. Trimming shortened V by 8 bases and J by 6 bases, and 19 bases separated the two germline ends. CDR3 in amino acids: CASLRGGGGSEAFF. Written as DNA, the CDR3 is TGTGCCAGCTTGAGGGGCGGGGGTGGGTCTGAAGCTTTCTTT.

V is TRBV5-4 and J is TRBJ2-7; TRBD1 matches 7 bases. The CDR3 spans 15 residues. V was pared by 3 bases and J by 5 bases, with 11 bases of the junction left unmatched. Looked up from germline, CDR1 is SGHNT and CDR2 is YYREEE (reference sequence). CDR3 amino acids: CASSSYLQGSDEQYF. The CDR3 nucleotides read TGTGCCAGCAGCTCCTACTTACAGGGGTCGGACGAGCAGTACTTC. Looking up the rest from reference TRBV5-4 and TRBJ2-7 gives the full variable domain: ETGVTQSPTHLIKTRGQQVTLRCSSQSGHNTVSWYQQALGQGPQFIFQYYREEENGRGNFPPRFSGLQFPNYSSELNVNALELDDSALYLCASSSYLQGSDEQYFGPGTRLTVT.

The CDR3 DNA sequence: TGCGCCAGCAGCCCAAGGACTAGCGGGGGGGCTAGCAATGAGCAGTTCTTC. It codes for CASSPRTSGGASNEQFF. The chain uses TRBV5-1 and TRBJ2-1; 15 positions agree with TRBD2. Germline-derived CDR1 and CDR2 are SGHRS and YFSETQ. V dropped 4 bases and J dropped 6; count of bases not matched to a gene: 8. CDR3 length equals 17 residues.

V gene TRBV10-2 combines with J gene TRBJ2-7; TRBD2 aligns across 7 bases. V lost 4 bases to trimming and J lost 3 bases; unmatched junction nucleotides: 3. Germline V lookup: CDR1 WSHSY, CDR2 SAAADI. The CDR3 is 13 amino acids. The CDR3 nucleotides read TGCGCCAGCAGTGGGGCTAGCGGCTACGAGCAGTACTTC. This translates into CASSGASGYEQYF.

This clone was recorded only once. The chain joins TRBV9 to TRBJ2-1; tentatively, D is TRBD2 (6 bases). Deletions cut 1 base from V and 6 bases from J, with 14 bases between. Germline V gives CDR1 SGDLS, CDR2 YYNGEE. The CDR3 is 15 residues long. The CDR3 DNA sequence: TGTGCCAGCAGCGTACAAACTAGCCCGGTCAATGAGCAGTTCTTC. Protein sequence: CASSVQTSPVNEQFF.

This clone was observed once. This chain joins TRBV28 and TRBJ1-5; D call uncertain. This CDR3 contains 16 residues. Germline V gives CDR1 MDHEN, CDR2 SYDVKM. Trimming removed 2 bases at V and 1 base at J, with 12 bases between. CDR3 coding DNA: TGTGCCAGCAGTTTAGAACCGGAGTGGAGCAATCAGCCCCAGCATTTT. Its translation is CASSLEPEWSNQPQHF. Full variable domain (outside the CDR3, taken from reference TRBV28 and TRBJ1-5): DVKVTQSSRYLVKRTGEKVFLECVQDMDHENMFWYRQDPGLGLRLIYFSYDVKMKEKGDIPEGYSVSREKKERFSLILESASTNQTSMYLCASSLEPEWSNQPQHFGDGTRLSIL.